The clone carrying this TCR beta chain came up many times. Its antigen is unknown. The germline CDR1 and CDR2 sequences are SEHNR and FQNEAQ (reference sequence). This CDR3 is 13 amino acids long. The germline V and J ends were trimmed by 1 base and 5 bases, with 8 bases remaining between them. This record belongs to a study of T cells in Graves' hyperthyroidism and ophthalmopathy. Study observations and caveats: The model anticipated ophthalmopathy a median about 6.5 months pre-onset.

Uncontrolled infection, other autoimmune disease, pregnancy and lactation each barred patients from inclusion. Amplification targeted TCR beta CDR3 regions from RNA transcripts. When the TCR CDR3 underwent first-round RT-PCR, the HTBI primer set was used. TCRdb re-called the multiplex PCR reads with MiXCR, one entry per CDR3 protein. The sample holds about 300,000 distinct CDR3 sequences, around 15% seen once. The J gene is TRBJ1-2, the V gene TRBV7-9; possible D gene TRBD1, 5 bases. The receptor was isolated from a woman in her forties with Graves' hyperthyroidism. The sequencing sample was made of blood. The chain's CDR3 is CASSLETEYGYTF. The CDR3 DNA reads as TGTGCCAGCAGCTTAGAGACAGAATATGGCTACACCTTC.